The 22 T cell receptor beta chains reported below all come from one sample, sequenced in a study of blood T cell repertoires in COVID-19 (dated by TCRdb to between 2020 and 2021). Libraries came from the immunoSEQ multiplex PCR assay. The table was pulled from immuneACCESS by TCRdb, which kept in-frame rearrangements only. Such tables lose some clones; where checked, under half of the loss comes from unresolved V genes, and the rest has no known cause. The sample table contains around 390,000 clones; only one count was recorded for more than 75% of them. Clones ranked in the top ten supply roughly 10% of the sample. Sequencing was performed on PBMCs or T cells enriched from blood (not recorded which). The receptors come from a woman in her forties or fifties who had recovered from COVID-19.

The chain uses TRBV10-3 and TRBJ2-7; D perhaps matches TRBD1 (6 bases). CDR1 and CDR2 from the germline V gene are ENHRY and SYGVKD. The CDR3 is made up of 17 amino acids. V was clipped by 2 bases and J by 4 bases, with 21 bases between them. The CDR3 sequence is CAISEPITGFFRYEQYF. The CDR3 DNA sequence: TGTGCCATCAGTGAGCCAATAACAGGGTTCTTTCGGTACGAGCAGTACTTC.

The chain is built from TRBV12-3 or TRBV12-4 and TRBJ2-7; 10 bases line up with TRBD2. The V gene end was trimmed by 6 bases and the J gene end by 3 bases; junction bases not matched to a gene: 2. The CDR3 has 13 residues. The CDR3 bases are TGTGCCAGCAGCCTAGCGGGGGACTACGAGCAGTACTTC. It translates to CASSLAGDYEQYF.

In DNA form, the CDR3 reads TGTGCCAGCACCCAAGCTCCGGGGTCCTACGAGCAGTACTTC. It yields the protein CASTQAPGSYEQYF. This chain joins TRBV28 and TRBJ2-7, with a weak D call TRBD2 (5 bases). Trimming took off 7 bases at V and 1 base at J, with 14 bases between the two ends. From germline, CDR1 is MDHEN and CDR2 SYDVKM. The CDR3 is 14 residues long.

The gene calls are TRBV9 and TRBJ1-6; tentatively, D is TRBD1 (5 bases). Trimming stripped 0 bases from V and 9 bases from J, with 10 bases between. The CDR3 loop spans 14 amino acids. The V gene's germline CDR1 is SGDLS and CDR2 YYNGEE. The CDR3 sequence: CASSVADRSSPLHF. CDR3 nucleotide sequence: TGTGCCAGCAGCGTAGCTGACAGAAGTTCACCCCTCCACTTT.

The V and J genes are TRBV7-2 and TRBJ1-6, with 7 bases matching TRBD1. This CDR3 has 17 amino acids. The trim removed 4 bases at V and 0 bases at J, leaving 6 bases unmatched. The germline V gene encodes CDR1 SGHTA and CDR2 FQGNSA. CDR3 amino acids: CASSSLQGNSYNSPLHF. CDR3 bases: TGTGCCAGCAGCTCCCTACAGGGGAACTCCTATAATTCACCCCTCCACTTT. Looking up the rest from reference TRBV7-2 and TRBJ1-6 gives the full variable domain: GAGVSQSPSNKVTEKGKDVELRCDPISGHTALYWYRQSLGQGLEFLIYFQGNSAPDKSGLPSDRFSAERTGGSVSTLTIQRTQQEDSAVYLCASSSLQGNSYNSPLHFGNGTRLTVT.

V usage is TRBV7-9 and J usage is TRBJ1-4, with D tentatively TRBD1 (6 bases). The CDR3 spans 14 residues. Germline lookup yields CDR1 SEHNR and CDR2 FQNEAQ (reference sequence). The V end lost 3 bases, the J end lost 8 bases, and 13 bases lay between the germline ends. The CDR3 nucleotides are TGTGCCAGCAGCTTCGGGGCAGGGGACGAAAAACTGTTTTTT. Translation gives CASSFGAGDEKLFF.

This rearrangement joins TRBV28 to TRBJ1-5, with 9 bases that match TRBD1. CDR1 is MDHEN and CDR2 is SYDVKM in the germline V gene. V trimming: 5 bases; J trimming: 6 bases; junction bases outside the gene matches: 8. The CDR3 contains 15 residues. CDR3 protein: CASSRPGQGSQPQHF. The CDR3 nucleotides read TGTGCCAGCAGTCGGCCGGGACAGGGAAGTCAGCCCCAGCATTTT.

This clone was seen a handful of times. V usage is TRBV4-2 and J usage is TRBJ2-3; TRBD2 matches at 10 bases. Germline V gene data show CDR1 as LGHNA and CDR2 as YNFKEQ. This CDR3 has 14 residues. Trimming took 2 bases from V and 4 from J; bases not matched to a gene: 0. The CDR3 protein is CASSQTSGADTQYF. CDR3 bases: TGTGCCAGCAGCCAAACTAGCGGGGCAGATACGCAGTATTTT.

The rearrangement joins TRBV2 to TRBJ1-2; TRBD1 matches at 10 bases. Per the germline V gene, CDR1 is SNHLY and CDR2 is FYNNEI. V lost 6 bases, J lost 9 bases, and 10 bases stayed unmatched. The CDR3 is 14 amino acids. The CDR3 sequence is CASSATMTGGSYTF. DNA for the CDR3: TGTGCCAGCAGCGCAACCATGACAGGGGGCAGCTACACCTTC.

The chain links TRBV4-1 to TRBJ2-7, with TRBD2 as a possible D gene (6 bases). Per germline, CDR1 MGHRA and CDR2 YSYEKL. There are 14 residues in the CDR3. V shed 1 base and J shed 6 bases, with 13 bases lying between them. The CDR3 loop is CASSQVGGPSEQYF. The CDR3 nucleotides read TGCGCCAGCAGCCAAGTCGGGGGACCCAGCGAGCAGTACTTC.

The chain uses TRBV2 and TRBJ1-1, with D possibly being TRBD1 (5 bases). The V gene lost 2 bases and the J gene lost 0 bases, with 10 bases spanning the gap. CDR1 SNHLY and CDR2 FYNNEI come from the germline V gene. This CDR3 is built from 15 residues. CDR3 DNA sequence: TGTGCCAGCAGTGAACAGGGTAGTATGAACACTGAAGCTTTCTTT. As protein: CASSEQGSMNTEAFF.

This clone was picked up a small number of times. The chain couples TRBV5-5 to TRBJ1-1; no firm D call. The CDR3 spans 13 residues. Per the germline V gene, CDR1 is SGHKS and CDR2 is YYEKEE (reference sequence). V lost 1 base and J 3 bases, leaving 7 bases between the germline ends. The CDR3 reads CASSLQSDTEAFF. Written as DNA, the CDR3 is TGTGCCAGCAGCTTGCAGAGCGACACTGAAGCTTTCTTT.

This chain links TRBV6-6 with TRBJ1-2; D unresolved. Germline V lookup: CDR1 MNHNY, CDR2 SVGAGI (reference sequence). CDR3 length: 17 amino acids. V dropped 5 bases and J dropped 2 bases, with 21 bases sitting between them. The CDR3 protein is CASSPPSSGRLNYGYTF. The CDR3 DNA follows: TGTGCCAGCAGTCCACCGTCGAGTGGCAGACTCAACTATGGCTACACCTTC.

A single count supports this clone. This chain joins TRBV6-5 and TRBJ1-5, with TRBD1 matching 8 bases. Trimming took 2 bases from V and 7 from J; bases not matched to a gene: 10. Germline loops: CDR1 MNHEY, CDR2 SVGAGI. The CDR3 covers 16 residues. In DNA form, the CDR3 reads TGTGCCAGCAGTTACGCAGCAGGGGGCGCTTGGCAGCCCCAGCATTTT. Amino acid sequence: CASSYAAGGAWQPQHF.

As to this clone: Other DNA sequences in this specimen translate into the identical CDR3. V usage is TRBV7-2 and J usage is TRBJ2-5; TRBD1 is a possible D gene (5 bases). The CDR3 runs 13 residues. Trimming shortened V by 1 base and J by 5 bases, and 8 bases separated the two germline ends. Germline CDR1 reads SGHTA; CDR2 reads FQGNSA. This CDR3 reads CASSLGGLETQYF. CDR3 nucleotide sequence: TGTGCCAGCAGCTTAGGGGGCTTGGAGACCCAGTACTTC.

CDR3: CASSSLDRGAYEQYF. CDR3 nucleotides: TGTGCCAGCAGCTCCTTGGACAGGGGAGCCTACGAGCAGTACTTC. The chain couples TRBV11-2 to TRBJ2-7, with TRBD1 matching over 9 bases. The J segment lost 2 bases and the V segment lost 4 bases, leaving 6 bases of the junction unmatched. Germline V gene sequence: CDR1 SGHAT, CDR2 FQNNGV. The CDR3 is 15 amino acids.

V gene TRBV13 combines with J gene TRBJ2-2; D may be TRBD2 (6 bases). Between the trimmed V and J ends, which lost 2 bases and 2 bases, there was a span of 9 bases. The germline V gene encodes CDR1 PRHDT and CDR2 FYEKMQ (reference sequence). This CDR3 is built from 15 residues. For the CDR3, the DNA is TGTGCCAGCAGCTTACTAGCGCTAAACACCGGGGAGCTGTTTTTT. Translation gives CASSLLALNTGELFF.

V gene TRBV4-3 combines with J gene TRBJ2-2, with 7 bases identical to TRBD1. CDR1 is LGHNA and CDR2 is YSLEER in the germline V gene. Trimming removed 0 bases from V and 2 bases from J; junction bases left unmatched: 9. The CDR3 has 18 residues. The CDR3 sequence: CASSQDGFGTENTGELFF. CDR3 nucleotide sequence: TGCGCCAGCAGCCAAGATGGATTCGGGACAGAAAACACCGGGGAGCTGTTTTTT.

The chain couples TRBV7-9 to TRBJ2-7, with 12 bases identical to TRBD2. J was trimmed by 1 base and V by 1 base; bases with no gene match: 8. The CDR3 runs to 18 residues. Germline V gene data show CDR1 as SEHNR and CDR2 as FQNEAQ (reference sequence). CDR3 amino acids: CASSLGASGGALSYEQYF. The DNA for the CDR3 is TGTGCCAGCAGCTTAGGGGCTAGCGGGGGGGCCTTGTCCTACGAGCAGTACTTC.

The CDR3 reads CAWSNSFEQYF. The CDR3 DNA is TGTGCCTGGAGTAACAGCTTTGAGCAGTACTTC. The chain recombines TRBV30 with TRBJ2-7, with no clear D. Germline values: CDR1 GTSNPN, CDR2 SVGIG (reference sequence). Trimming left V 2 bases short and J 7 bases short, with 9 bases between. The CDR3 extends over 11 amino acids.

This clone has a handful of counts. The chain combines TRBV27 with TRBJ2-7; 7 bases line up with TRBD2. The CDR3 is 13 residues long. Germline V lookup: CDR1 MNHEY, CDR2 SMNVEV (reference sequence). V was clipped by 1 base and J by 4 bases; unmatched bases: 1. The CDR3 bases are TGTGCCAGCAGTTTATGGGGGGGGTACGAGCAGTACTTC. Protein sequence: CASSLWGGYEQYF.

In its sample, this clone was seen once. The V call is TRBV7-2, the J call TRBJ1-1; 7 bases align to TRBD1. Trimming cost V 4 bases and J 0 bases; bases outside gene matches: 5. Germline V CDR1 and CDR2: SGHTA, FQGNSA. CDR3 length: 15 residues. CDR3 in amino acids: CASSSRTGLNTEAFF. The CDR3 DNA reads TGTGCCAGCAGCTCCCGGACAGGACTGAACACTGAAGCTTTCTTT.